Presented here are 18 T cell receptor beta chains from one specimen sequenced in a study of T-cell reconstitution after alpha-beta-depleted transplantation in children. Preparation of the TCRbeta library was carried out with unique molecular identifiers. Using its own MiXCR run on the PCR reads, TCRdb lists one record per CDR3 protein. The sample records 600,000 to 700,000 distinct CDR3 sequences, about 15% being singletons. This sample comprised PBMCs from the stem cell graft donor, obtained from the stem cell graft. The receptors come from a human donor who donated a stem cell graft to a child with acute myeloid leukemia.

This clonotype was picked up many times. This chain connects TRBV20-1 to TRBJ2-3; 8 bases map to TRBD1. Germline V gene lookup returns CDR1 DFQATT and CDR2 SNEGSKA (reference sequence). The CDR3 extends over 15 amino acids. V gave up 1 base and J gave up 3 bases; unmatched junction bases: 6. DNA of the CDR3: TGCAGTGCTAGAGCCGGACAGGGCGGGACAGATACGCAGTATTTT. Its protein is CSARAGQGGTDTQYF.

This clonotype was detected ten times or more. V is TRBV20-1 and J is TRBJ1-4; D may be TRBD1 (6 bases). V was cut by 5 bases and J by 7 bases, with 17 bases left in between. The germline CDR1 and CDR2 sequences are DFQATT and SNEGSKA (reference sequence). The CDR3 is made up of 14 amino acids. The DNA for the CDR3 is TGCAGTGCTTGGACAGACAGGATAGTTGAAAAACTGTTTTTT. This sequence encodes CSAWTDRIVEKLFF.

This clonotype was observed at least ten times. The rearrangement uses TRBV5-1 and TRBJ1-2; 8 bases agree with TRBD1. V gave up 4 bases and J gave up 6 bases; unmatched junction bases: 8. This CDR3 region has 14 residues. Germline V gene sequence: CDR1 SGHRS, CDR2 YFSETQ. The CDR3: CASSPETGADGYTF. The CDR3 DNA follows: TGCGCCAGCAGCCCGGAGACAGGGGCGGATGGCTACACCTTC.

Ten or more counts support this clonotype. The chain combines TRBV10-3 with TRBJ2-1; 14 nucleotides line up with TRBD2. J lost 8 bases, V lost 7 bases, and 7 bases had no gene match. Germline CDR1 ENHRY, CDR2 SYGVKD. There are 15 residues in the CDR3. For the CDR3, the DNA is TGTGCCATCATGGGGACTAGCGGGGGTTTGGATGAGCAGTTCTTC. Encoded protein: CAIMGTSGGLDEQFF.

The table lists this clonotype with a few counts. The chain employs TRBV7-2 and TRBJ1-2; D not resolved. The CDR3 sequence is 14 residues long. CDR1 and CDR2 from the germline V gene are SGHTA and FQGNSA. The V gene lost 2 bases and the J gene lost 8 bases, with 15 bases spanning the gap. DNA for the CDR3: TGTGCCAGCAGCTTACTGGACCTCTTAGGCGGCTACACCTTC. It codes for CASSLLDLLGGYTF.

The rearrangement uses TRBV20-1 and TRBJ2-1, with TRBD1 matching 8 bases. The junction had 17 bases not matched to a gene; V was cut back by 5 bases and J by 5 bases. Germline CDR1 reads DFQATT; CDR2 reads SNEGSKA (reference sequence). This CDR3 is built from 17 residues. This CDR3 is CSALRYRGNVANNEQFF. CDR3 coding DNA: TGCAGTGCTCTCCGGTACAGGGGGAATGTGGCGAACAATGAGCAGTTCTTC.

The chain carries TRBV7-2 and TRBJ1-1; no reliable D call. Trimming took off 5 bases at V and 6 bases at J, with 16 bases between the two ends. In germline, CDR1 is SGHTA, CDR2 FQGNSA. This CDR3 region has 14 residues. Here the CDR3 DNA reads TGTGCCAGCAGCGCACGTGGGGATGAGGCTGAAGCTTTCTTT. Translated: CASSARGDEAEAFF.

This clonotype was counted only a few times. This chain uses TRBV7-2 with TRBJ1-3, with TRBD1 as a possible D gene (5 bases). This CDR3 comprises 16 residues. Deletions cut 1 base from V and 7 bases from J, with 17 bases between. Germline V gives CDR1 SGHTA, CDR2 FQGNSA. CDR3 loop: CASSLGTLGGWNTIYF. The CDR3 DNA reads as TGTGCCAGCAGCTTAGGGACCCTCGGGGGTTGGAACACCATATATTTT.

CDR3 in amino acids: CASTVDRNTEAFF. For the CDR3, the DNA is TGTGCCAGCACCGTGGACAGGAACACTGAAGCTTTCTTT. The rearrangement links TRBV12-3 or TRBV12-4 to TRBJ1-1, with D perhaps TRBD1 (6 bases). This CDR3 is 13 amino acids long. The V end was cut by 7 bases, the J end by 1 base, with 10 bases between.

Worth noting for this clonotype: It may be a read error: a sequence one base away is much more abundant. The rearrangement uses TRBV20-1 and TRBJ2-7; D not resolved. The germline CDR1 and CDR2 sequences are DFQATT and SNEGSKA (reference sequence). This CDR3 comprises 15 residues. CDR3 sequence: CSARDSGGDSYQQYF. Written as DNA, the CDR3 is TGCAGTGCTAGAGATTCGGGCGGTGATTCCTACCAGCAGTACTTC.

This clonotype was observed a handful of times. V usage is TRBV6-5 and J usage is TRBJ2-7; 7 bases agree with TRBD1. V was clipped by 0 bases and J by 4 bases; unmatched bases: 6. Germline-derived CDR1 and CDR2 are MNHEY and SVGAGI. The CDR3 loop spans 15 amino acids. The CDR3 reads CASSYSGQGVYEQYF. For the CDR3, the DNA is TGTGCCAGCAGTTACTCAGGGCAGGGGGTGTACGAGCAGTACTTC.

This clonotype was seen at least ten times. V usage is TRBV7-2 and J usage is TRBJ2-2, with 7 bases identical to TRBD1. This CDR3 comprises 13 residues. Unmatched junction bases numbered 2, after V lost 5 bases and J lost 5 bases. Germline CDR1 SGHTA, CDR2 FQGNSA. The CDR3: CASSRDRTGELFF. In DNA form, the CDR3 reads TGTGCCAGCAGCAGGGACAGAACCGGGGAGCTGTTTTTT.

This clonotype was detected ten times or more. This chain uses TRBV10-3 with TRBJ2-7; 8 nucleotides match TRBD1. V shed 5 bases and J 5 bases; nucleotides not matched to a gene: 8. CDR1 is ENHRY, CDR2 SYGVKD, per germline. The length of the CDR3 is 14 residues. The CDR3 sequence is CAISSGQGYDEQYV. Here the CDR3 DNA reads TGTGCCATCAGTTCCGGACAGGGATACGACGAGCAGTACGTC.

V usage is TRBV5-6 and J usage is TRBJ2-7; no reliable D call. Germline-derived CDR1 and CDR2 are SGHDT and YYEEEE. The CDR3 covers 15 residues. Trimming removed 2 bases at V and 2 bases at J, with 14 bases between. The CDR3 DNA follows: TGTGCCAGCAGCTTCGGACCCAGAGCGACCTACGAGCAGTACGTC. Its protein product is CASSFGPRATYEQYV.

This clonotype has only a few counts. The J gene is TRBJ1-1, the V gene TRBV20-1; D remains ambiguous. CDR3 length: 14 residues. Germline V lookup: CDR1 DFQATT, CDR2 SNEGSKA (reference sequence). V was clipped by 2 bases and J by 1 base, with 11 bases between them. As DNA, the CDR3 is TGCAGTGCTAGACGTCAATCTGGGAACACTGAAGCTTTCTTT. Amino acids: CSARRQSGNTEAFF.

This clonotype was detected a few times. The rearrangement links TRBV12-3 or TRBV12-4 to TRBJ2-1; 8 bases line up with TRBD2. The CDR3 has 15 residues. Trimming at V came to 5 bases and at J to 8 bases, leaving 11 bases not matched to a gene. The CDR3 reads CASSPQRGPWDEQFF. CDR3 DNA: TGTGCCAGCAGTCCTCAGCGGGGGCCCTGGGATGAGCAGTTCTTC.

This clonotype occurred many times. CDR3: CATSPGDGSEQYF. CDR3 nucleotide sequence: TGTGCCACCAGCCCCGGAGACGGCTCGGAGCAGTACTTC. This chain uses TRBV24-1 with TRBJ2-7; D gene unclear. The CDR3 totals 13 residues. With 7 bases removed from V and 7 bases from J, the gap between germline ends came to 16 bases. Germline CDR1 and CDR2: KGHDR and SFDVKD.

At least ten counts were recorded for this clonotype. This sequence joins TRBV20-1 and TRBJ2-7; D is unclear. This CDR3 is 13 amino acids long. The V gene's germline CDR1 is DFQATT and CDR2 SNEGSKA (reference sequence). Trimming removed 3 bases from V and 2 bases from J, with 11 bases in between. The CDR3 region has the DNA TGCAGTGCTAGGAGGCAGCCTCCCTACGAGCAGTACTTC. Its protein product is CSARRQPPYEQYF.